This is a list of T cell receptor beta chains from one sample in a study of blood T cell repertoires in COVID-19. Clones were sequenced by immunoSEQ multiplex PCR, and TCRdb holds only the in-frame ones, with some missing. The table has 100,000 to 150,000 clones, roughly four fifths seen once. Sequenced: peripheral blood. Receptors were obtained from a man aged 55 to 70 with acute or convalescent COVID-19. CDR3s include the opening cysteine and the closing phenylalanine or tryptophan. The D gene is left open where the match is weak. Size values are once, few and many counts, or a class for expanded clones, and some rows have none.

abundance	d_gene	j_gene	v_gene	CDR3nt	CDR3aa
.	.	TRBJ1-1	TRBV4-1	TGCGCCAGCAGCCAAGGGACAGAGCGGGCTTTCTTT	CASSQGTERAFF
.	.	TRBJ2-1	TRBV4-1	TGCGCCAGCAGCCAAGATCCGTCTAGCTCCTACAATGAGCAGTTCTTC	CASSQDPSSSYNEQFF
.	.	TRBJ1-5	TRBV7-9	TGTGCCAGCAGCTCCTTGGGTAGAGGAAATCAGCCCCAGCATTTT	CASSSLGRGNQPQHF
once	.	TRBJ1-3	TRBV10-3	TGTGCCACCGGGCGGGGGCAGAACTCTGGAAACACCATATATTTT	CATGRGQNSGNTIYF
.	TRBD1	TRBJ1-6	TRBV5-4	TGTGCCAGCAGCCTTGGGACAGGCTATAATTCACCCCTCCACTTT	CASSLGTGYNSPLHF
.	TRBD2	TRBJ2-1	TRBV30	TGTGCCTGGAGTGTATGGGGGACTAGCGGTGGCAATGAGCAGTTCTTC	CAWSVWGTSGGNEQFF
few	TRBD1	TRBJ1-2	TRBV19	TGTGCCACTCGGAAGGGGACAGGGGGAATCTATGGCTACACCTTC	CATRKGTGGIYGYTF
.	TRBD1	TRBJ2-5	TRBV25-1	TGTGCCAGCAGTGAATTCCGGACAGGGGGTCCGCAAGAGACCCAGTACTTC	CASSEFRTGGPQETQYF
.	TRBD1	TRBJ1-6	TRBV7-9	TGTGCCAGCAGCCCGGGGACAGTCTATAATTCACCCCTCCACTTT	CASSPGTVYNSPLHF
.	TRBD1	TRBJ1-1	TRBV19	TGTGCCAGCAAAGATGTGGGACAGGGGCACACTGAAGCTTTCTTT	CASKDVGQGHTEAFF
.	.	TRBJ1-5	TRBV11-2	TGTGCCAGCAGCTTAGCCCAGGTTGGTCAGCCCCAGCATTTT	CASSLAQVGQPQHF
.	.	TRBJ2-3	TRBV27	TGTGCCAGCAGCGACTACCCAGATACGCAGTATTTT	CASSDYPDTQYF
few	.	TRBJ1-1	TRBV30	TGTGCCTGGAGCTCGTTGGGAGCCGGTGAAGCTTTCTTT	CAWSSLGAGEAFF
.	TRBD1	TRBJ1-1	TRBV5-1	TGCGCCAGCAGCCCGCAGGTACAGGGGACTGAAGCTTTCTTT	CASSPQVQGTEAFF
.	.	TRBJ2-2	TRBV5-1	TGCGCCAGCAGCTTGGAGGGCAGGGGTAACACCGGGGAGCTGTTTTTT	CASSLEGRGNTGELFF
few	TRBD1	TRBJ1-5	TRBV6-5	TGTGCCAGCAAACGGGGGGGACAGGGAGGTCAGCCCCAGCATTTT	CASKRGGQGGQPQHF
.	TRBD1	TRBJ2-1	TRBV7-3	TGTGCCAGCAGCCTCGACAGGGCCGGGTACAATGAGCAGTTCTTC	CASSLDRAGYNEQFF
.	TRBD2	TRBJ2-5	TRBV5-1	TGCGCCAGCAGCTTGGCGGGACTAGCGGGAGTAGAGACCCAGTACTTC	CASSLAGLAGVETQYF
.	.	TRBJ1-3	TRBV2	TGTGCCAGCCGCAGAGAGCGCTCTGGAAACACCATATATTTT	CASRRERSGNTIYF
.	.	TRBJ2-7	TRBV5-1	TGCGCCAGCAGCCGCTCCGGTCCCTACGAGCAGTACTTC	CASSRSGPYEQYF
.	TRBD2	TRBJ2-7	TRBV2	TGTGCCAGCAGGAGGGTCGGGACAGGGAATGGGACTAGCGGGAGGATCACCTACGAGCAGTACTTC	CASRRVGTGNGTSGRITYEQYF
.	.	TRBJ1-5	TRBV30	TGTGCCTGGAGTGGACTAACCCGGGGTCAGCCCCAGCATTTT	CAWSGLTRGQPQHF
.	.	TRBJ1-1	TRBV28	TGTGCCAGCAGTTTATTGGTACAAGTGAGGGCTGAAGCTTTCTTT	CASSLLVQVRAEAFF
.	TRBD2	TRBJ2-1	TRBV3-1/TRBV3-2	TGTGCCAGCAGCCAAGGGACTAGCCCCAATGAGCAGTTCTTC	CASSQGTSPNEQFF
few	.	TRBJ1-1	TRBV28	TGTGCCAGCAGTCTCTCCCGGCCCGGGAGGATCACTGAAGCTTTCTTT	CASSLSRPGRITEAFF
.	.	TRBJ1-3	TRBV28	TGTGCCAGCTCCCTGGGAGGGGAAAACACCATATATTTT	CASSLGGENTIYF
.	.	TRBJ1-4	TRBV9	TGTGCCAGCAGCGTAGGTCCGGGGAATGAAAAACTGTTTTTT	CASSVGPGNEKLFF
.	TRBD2	TRBJ2-3	TRBV11-3	TGTGCCAGCAGCTCCGGACTAGCTTCTACGCAGTATTTT	CASSSGLASTQYF
.	TRBD1	TRBJ2-5	TRBV4-1	TGCGCCAGCAGCCTGGGACAGGGGGCTGCGACCCAGTACTTC	CASSLGQGAATQYF
.	.	TRBJ1-3	TRBV18	TGTGCCAGCTCACCAGGGCCGTCCCCCTCTGGAAACACCATATATTTT	CASSPGPSPSGNTIYF
.	.	TRBJ1-2	TRBV28	TGTGCCAGCAGTTTAATCGCAGGGTCCCGCTATGGCTACACCTTC	CASSLIAGSRYGYTF